This record concerns one TCR beta chain sequence. Its specificity is unknown. The data were obtained in a study of beta chain features in type 1 diabetes. Looking at the study overall: All samples together contributed 100 million to 120 million sorted cells for examination.

This CDR3 spans 16 amino acids. The germline V gene encodes CDR1 SGHRS and CDR2 YFSETQ. Losses at the gene ends were 0 bases for V and 4 bases for J; bases not matched to a gene: 4. It was via CD45RO/CCR7/CD25/CD127/CD95/CD27 that CD4+ naive, central memory, regulatory and stem cell-like memory cells were sorted. The authors obtained over 98% purity in all sorted populations. All of the isolated RNA was reverse transcribed, so expressed TCRB transcripts were sequenced. Clones were read by immunoSEQ multiplex PCR, and TCRdb kept only the in-frame ones, dropping some. The data contain about 170,000 clones, approximately 8.1% of them singletons. Findings of the study overall: Shorter TCRB CDR3s, moderately but significantly so, marked every one of the four CD4+ subsets in Type 1 diabetes patients. VDJ junctions from type 1 diabetes patients carried fewer insertions and larger deletions.

This sequence was found in a woman aged 40 to 55 with type 1 diabetes. Source material: central memory CD4+ T cells from blood. The chain has TRBV5-1 and TRBJ2-3, with TRBD2 matching over 11 bases. The DNA for the CDR3 is TGCGCCAGCAGCTTGGACCTAGCGGGGGGCTCAGATACGCAGTATTTT. Its protein is CASSLDLAGGSDTQYF.